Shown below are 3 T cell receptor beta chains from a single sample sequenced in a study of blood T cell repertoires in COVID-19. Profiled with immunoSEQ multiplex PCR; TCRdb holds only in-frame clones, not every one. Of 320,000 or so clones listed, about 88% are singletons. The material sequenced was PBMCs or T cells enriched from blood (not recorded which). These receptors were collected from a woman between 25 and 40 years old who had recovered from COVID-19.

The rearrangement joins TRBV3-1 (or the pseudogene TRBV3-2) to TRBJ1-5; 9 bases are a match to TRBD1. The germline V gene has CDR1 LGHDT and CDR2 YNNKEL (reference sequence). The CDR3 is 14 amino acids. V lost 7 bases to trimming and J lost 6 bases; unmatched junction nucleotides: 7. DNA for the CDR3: TGTGCCAGCACTTCGGGACAGGGAGGTCAGCCCCAGCATTTT. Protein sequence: CASTSGQGGQPQHF.

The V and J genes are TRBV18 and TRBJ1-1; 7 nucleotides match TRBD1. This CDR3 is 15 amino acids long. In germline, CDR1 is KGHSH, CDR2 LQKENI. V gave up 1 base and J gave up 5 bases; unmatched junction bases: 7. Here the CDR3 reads CASSPQKQGWTEAFF. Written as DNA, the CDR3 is TGTGCCAGCTCACCACAGAAACAGGGGTGGACTGAAGCTTTCTTT.

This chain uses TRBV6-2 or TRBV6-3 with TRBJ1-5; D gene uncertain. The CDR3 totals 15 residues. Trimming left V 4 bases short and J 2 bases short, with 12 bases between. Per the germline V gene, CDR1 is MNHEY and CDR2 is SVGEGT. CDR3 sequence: CASSWRGMGNQPQHF. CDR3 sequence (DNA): TGTGCCAGCAGTTGGAGAGGGATGGGCAATCAGCCCCAGCATTTT.